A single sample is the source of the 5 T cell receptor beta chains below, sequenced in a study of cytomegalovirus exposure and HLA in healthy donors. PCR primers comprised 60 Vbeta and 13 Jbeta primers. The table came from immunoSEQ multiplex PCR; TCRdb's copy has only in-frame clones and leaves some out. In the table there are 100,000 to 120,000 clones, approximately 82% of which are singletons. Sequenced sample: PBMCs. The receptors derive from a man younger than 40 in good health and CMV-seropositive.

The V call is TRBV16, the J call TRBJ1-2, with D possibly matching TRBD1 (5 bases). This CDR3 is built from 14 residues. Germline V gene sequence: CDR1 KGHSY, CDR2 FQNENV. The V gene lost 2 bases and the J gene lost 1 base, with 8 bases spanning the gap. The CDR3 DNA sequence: TGTGCCAGCAGCCAACCCGACAGTAACTATGGCTACACCTTC. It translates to CASSQPDSNYGYTF.

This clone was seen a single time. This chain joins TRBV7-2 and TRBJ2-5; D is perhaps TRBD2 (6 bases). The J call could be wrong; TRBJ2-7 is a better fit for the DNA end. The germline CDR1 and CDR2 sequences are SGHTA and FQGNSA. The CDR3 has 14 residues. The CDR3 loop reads CASLEGLASYEQYF. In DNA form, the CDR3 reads TGTGCCAGCTTAGAGGGGCTAGCGAGTTACGAGCAGTACTTC.

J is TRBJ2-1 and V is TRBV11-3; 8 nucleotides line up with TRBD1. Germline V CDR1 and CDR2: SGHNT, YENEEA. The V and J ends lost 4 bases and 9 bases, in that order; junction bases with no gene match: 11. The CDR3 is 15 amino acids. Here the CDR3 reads CASSSRQGHYSEQFF. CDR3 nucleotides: TGTGCCAGCAGCTCCCGACAGGGGCACTATAGTGAGCAGTTCTTC.

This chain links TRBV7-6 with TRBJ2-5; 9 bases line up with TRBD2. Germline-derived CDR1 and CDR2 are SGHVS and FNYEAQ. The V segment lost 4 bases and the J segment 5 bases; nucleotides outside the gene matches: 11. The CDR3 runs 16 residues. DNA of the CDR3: TGTGCCAGCAGCTCAGATAGCGGGGGCCTCAGCGAGACCCAGTACTTC. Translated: CASSSDSGGLSETQYF.

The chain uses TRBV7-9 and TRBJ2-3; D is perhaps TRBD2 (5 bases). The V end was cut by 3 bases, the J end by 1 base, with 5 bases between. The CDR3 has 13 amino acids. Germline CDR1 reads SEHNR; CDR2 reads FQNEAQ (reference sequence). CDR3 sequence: CASSFGGTDTQYF. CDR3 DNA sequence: TGTGCCAGCAGCTTCGGGGGCACAGATACGCAGTATTTT.